Described below is a single T cell receptor (beta chain) sequence and its context. The entry originates in a study of shared clonotypes between healthy human individuals. Samples underwent the assay at deep level. Assay used: immunoSEQ multiplex PCR; TCRdb lists only in-frame clones, some missing. Of about 490,000 clones listed, about 82% are singletons. Adult donors, all healthy and HIV-negative, had no recent acute infections or vaccinations. CDR1 and CDR2 (germline): SGHRS, YFSETQ. The CDR3 has 14 residues. V was clipped by 5 bases and J by 0 bases, with 12 bases between them. The source of this sequence is a woman in her thirties or forties in good health. Some clones in this sample may be carry-over from other donors' samples. V and J are TRBV5-1 and TRBJ2-7; D may be TRBD1 (6 bases). The sample comprised PBMCs. Here the CDR3 DNA reads TGCGCCAGCAGTGTCACAGGGAGCTCCTACGAGCAGTACTTC. Its translation is CASSVTGSSYEQYF.